This entry lists 8 T cell receptor beta chains sequenced from one sample in a study of blood T cell repertoires in COVID-19. The repertoire was sequenced with immunoSEQ multiplex PCR; TCRdb's copy has only in-frame clones and lacks some. The data hold roughly 250,000 clones, with about 93% observed a single time. Source material: PBMCs or T cells enriched from blood (not recorded which). These receptors were obtained from a woman under 30 who had recovered from COVID-19.

This sequence joins TRBV4-1 and TRBJ2-5; TRBD1 agrees at 8 bases. CDR3 length equals 14 residues. Unmatched junction bases numbered 8, after V lost 4 bases and J lost 7 bases. Germline assignment: CDR1 MGHRA and CDR2 YSYEKL. The CDR3 sequence is CASSPTTGAGTQYF. Here the CDR3 DNA reads TGCGCCAGCAGCCCAACGACAGGGGCAGGGACCCAGTACTTC.

The J gene is TRBJ2-7, the V gene TRBV19; 10 bases agree with TRBD2. In germline, CDR1 is LNHDA, CDR2 SQIVND (reference sequence). CDR3 length: 14 residues. V was pared by 3 bases and J by 3 bases, with 2 bases of the junction left unmatched. CDR3 protein: CASSMASGSYEQYF. Written as DNA, the CDR3 is TGTGCCAGTAGTATGGCTAGCGGGAGCTACGAGCAGTACTTC.

This clone was seen once. This chain links TRBV6-5 with TRBJ2-1; TRBD2 matches at 7 bases. Losses at the gene ends were 3 bases for V and 4 bases for J; bases not matched to a gene: 3. This CDR3 is built from 14 residues. Germline V gene data show CDR1 as MNHEY and CDR2 as SVGAGI. CDR3 nucleotides: TGTGCCAGCAGTTATACGGGAGGTTACAATGAGCAGTTCTTC. Protein: CASSYTGGYNEQFF.

This chain connects TRBV19 to TRBJ2-7; TRBD2 matches 8 bases. This CDR3 is 17 amino acids long. Germline V gene data show CDR1 as LNHDA and CDR2 as SQIVND (reference sequence). V lost 3 bases to trimming and J lost 0 bases; unmatched junction nucleotides: 10. In DNA, the CDR3 is TGTGCCAGTAGTATCGGGCTAGCGGGCCCCTCCTCCTACGAGCAGTACTTC. Encoded protein: CASSIGLAGPSSYEQYF.

The chain combines TRBV6-1 with TRBJ2-7; a possible D gene is TRBD1 (6 bases). V lost 2 bases to trimming and J lost 5 bases, with 19 bases between them. The CDR3 length is 16 residues. Germline assignment: CDR1 MNHNS and CDR2 SASEGT. In DNA, the CDR3 is TGTGCCAGCAGTGAATGGGCCCGGACAGCCCCCCACGAGCAGTACTTC. As protein: CASSEWARTAPHEQYF.

The gene calls are TRBV2 and TRBJ1-6; the D gene is possibly TRBD1 (6 bases). There are 13 residues in the CDR3. Germline V CDR1 and CDR2: SNHLY, FYNNEI. The V end was cut by 10 bases, the J end by 7 bases, with 14 bases between. CDR3 protein: CAIPGHSNSPLHF. The CDR3 DNA sequence: TGTGCCATCCCGGGACATAGCAATTCACCCCTCCACTTT.

The V and J genes are TRBV6-5 and TRBJ1-2; tentative D call: TRBD1 (6 bases). The V gene lost 6 bases and the J gene lost 8 bases, with 16 bases spanning the gap. Looked up from germline, CDR1 is MNHEY and CDR2 is SVGAGI. The CDR3 contains 13 residues. Written as DNA, the CDR3 is TGTGCCAGCAGAAGGGGGGGGGCTGGAGGCTACACCTTC. Its translation: CASRRGGAGGYTF.

The chain has TRBV3-1 (or the pseudogene TRBV3-2) and TRBJ1-2, with 9 bases fitting TRBD1. From germline, CDR1 is LGHDT and CDR2 YNNKEL (reference sequence). The trim removed 2 bases at V and 3 bases at J, leaving 7 bases unmatched. The CDR3 runs 16 residues. The CDR3 loop is CASSQRTGALDYGYTF. CDR3 in DNA: TGTGCCAGCAGCCAAAGGACAGGGGCACTCGACTATGGCTACACCTTC.